This TCR beta chain was obtained from a study of shared clonotypes between healthy human individuals. Study-level points and caveats: The study drew on few donors, limiting represented genetic and exposure-history diversity. A generally larger estimated richness was seen in naive subsets than in memory subsets. Clonotype sharing among donors was expected to depend on sequencing depth.

Profiled with immunoSEQ multiplex PCR; TCRdb holds only in-frame clones, not every one. Among about 670,000 clones listed, approximately 79% were seen once. This CDR3 region has 16 residues. The V and J ends lost 11 bases and 3 bases respectively, with 25 bases between them. Per the germline V gene, CDR1 is MDHEN and CDR2 is SYDVKM. As for this clone: The antigen is unknown.

Everyone who donated was a Caucasian adult who lived in Nashville, Tennessee. This sequence was found in a woman in her twenties or thirties in good health. This rearrangement joins TRBV28 to TRBJ2-5, with TRBD1 as a possible D gene (6 bases). The sequencing input was memory CD4+ T cells sorted from blood. Subset meaning: CD45RA-negative fraction. The CDR3 DNA follows: TGTGCCGCACAGGGATTGTTACCGGGGAATGAAGAGACCCAGTACTTC. Translation gives CAAQGLLPGNEETQYF.